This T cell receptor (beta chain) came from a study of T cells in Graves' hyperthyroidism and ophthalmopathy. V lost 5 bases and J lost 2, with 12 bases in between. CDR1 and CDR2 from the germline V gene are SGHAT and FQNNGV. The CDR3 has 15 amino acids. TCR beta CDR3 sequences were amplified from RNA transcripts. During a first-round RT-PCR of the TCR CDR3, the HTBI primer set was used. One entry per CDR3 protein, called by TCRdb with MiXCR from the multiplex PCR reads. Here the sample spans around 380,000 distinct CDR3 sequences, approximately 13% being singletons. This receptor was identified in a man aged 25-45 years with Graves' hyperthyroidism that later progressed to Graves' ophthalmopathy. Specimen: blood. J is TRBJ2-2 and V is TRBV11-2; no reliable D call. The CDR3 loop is CASSLPERNTGELFF. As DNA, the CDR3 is TGTGCCAGCAGCCTACCGGAAAGAAACACCGGGGAGCTGTTTTTT.